Shown below are 14 T cell receptor beta chains from a single sample sequenced in a study of early T cells in non-severe SARS-CoV-2 infection. One entry per CDR3 protein results from TCRdb running MiXCR on the 5' RACE reads. The sample has roughly 24,000 distinct CDR3 sequences, about 3.7% seen once. The sample taken for sequencing was whole blood. These TCRs come from an adult who was a healthcare worker with PCR-confirmed SARS-CoV-2 infection or an uninfected control (not recorded which).

A single count supports this clonotype. V usage is TRBV4-1 and J usage is TRBJ1-1; D might be TRBD1 (6 bases). Trimming cost V 4 bases and J 5 bases, with 11 bases left between them. Germline CDR1 MGHRA, CDR2 YSYEKL. The CDR3 loop spans 13 amino acids. CDR3 sequence (DNA): TGCGCCAGCAGCCGCGGACAGTCTACTGAAGCTTTCTTT. The encoded protein is CASSRGQSTEAFF.

V usage is TRBV7-9 and J usage is TRBJ2-3; the D call may be TRBD1 or TRBD2 (5 bases each). This CDR3 is built from 15 residues. V was trimmed by 1 base and J by 0 bases, leaving 8 bases between them. Germline CDR1 and CDR2: SEHNR and FQNEAQ (reference sequence). CDR3 DNA: TGTGCCAGCAGCTTAGTGGGGGAGAGCACAGATACGCAGTATTTT. Translation gives CASSLVGESTDTQYF.

The J gene is TRBJ2-3, the V gene TRBV30; D gene unclear. V lost 1 base and J 0 bases, leaving 2 bases between the germline ends. The CDR3 contains 12 residues. CDR1 GTSNPN and CDR2 SVGIG come from the germline V gene (reference sequence). This chain's CDR3 is CAWSGSTDTQYF. CDR3 sequence (DNA): TGTGCCTGGAGTGGGAGCACAGATACGCAGTATTTT.

This clonotype has at least ten counts. The V gene is TRBV20-1, the J gene TRBJ2-7; TRBD2 matches at 7 bases. Unmatched junction bases numbered 10, after V lost 5 bases and J lost 3 bases. Germline V lookup: CDR1 DFQATT, CDR2 SNEGSKA (reference sequence). This CDR3 is 14 amino acids long. The CDR3 protein is CSAGVREGLYEQYF. As DNA, the CDR3 is TGCAGTGCTGGCGTGAGGGAGGGCCTCTACGAGCAGTACTTC.

This clonotype was observed at least ten times. The chain recombines TRBV11-2 with TRBJ1-2; D is uncertain. Germline V gives CDR1 SGHAT, CDR2 FQNNGV. The CDR3 runs 13 residues. V lost 0 bases, J lost 5 bases, and 7 bases lay in between. The CDR3 reads CASSLEQLYGYTF. The DNA for the CDR3 is TGTGCCAGCAGCTTAGAACAGTTATATGGCTACACCTTC. Variable domain in full (rest from reference TRBV11-2 and TRBJ1-2): EAGVAQSPRYKIIEKRQSVAFWCNPISGHATLYWYQQILGQGPKLLIQFQNNGVVDDSQLPKDRFSAERLKGVDSTLKIQPAKLEDSAVYLCASSLEQLYGYTFGSGTRLTVV.

This clonotype was picked up many times. The CDR3 coding sequence is TGTGCCAGTAGTATAATACAGGGGGCGGACTACGAGCAGTACTTC. Residues: CASSIIQGADYEQYF. This chain links TRBV19 with TRBJ2-7; 9 positions match TRBD1. V gave up 2 bases and J gave up 3 bases; unmatched junction bases: 5. In germline, CDR1 is LNHDA, CDR2 SQIVND (reference sequence). This CDR3 has 15 amino acids.

This clonotype was seen at least ten times. V usage is TRBV19 and J usage is TRBJ2-5; 8 bases map to TRBD1. J was trimmed by 5 bases and V by 7 bases; bases with no gene match: 6. The CDR3 sequence is 13 residues long. From germline, CDR1 is LNHDA and CDR2 SQIVND (reference sequence). In nucleotides, the CDR3 is TGTGCCAGTACTTCGACAGGGGACGAGACCCAGTACTTC. Protein product: CASTSTGDETQYF.

This clonotype was seen at least ten times. The chain combines TRBV24-1 with TRBJ2-6; D unresolved. V lost 10 bases and J 4 bases, leaving 16 bases between the germline ends. The CDR3 spans 15 residues. Germline CDR1 reads KGHDR; CDR2 reads SFDVKD. In DNA, the CDR3 is TGTGCCACAGGAAGGGAAACCCTCGGGGCCAACGTCCTGACTTTC. This sequence encodes CATGRETLGANVLTF.

This clonotype was recorded at least ten times. The V gene is TRBV9, the J gene TRBJ1-1, with D possibly TRBD1 on 6 matching bases. This CDR3 spans 15 amino acids. V lost 4 bases and J lost 1, with 14 bases in between. The V gene's germline CDR1 is SGDLS and CDR2 YYNGEE. The CDR3 nucleotides are TGTGCCAGCAGCCCCCGAGAAGGGGGGAACACTGAAGCTTTCTTT. This sequence encodes CASSPREGGNTEAFF.

This clonotype was counted at least ten times. This chain connects TRBV5-4 to TRBJ2-3; 9 positions agree with TRBD1. Trimming took 3 bases from V and 5 from J; bases not matched to a gene: 4. CDR3 length: 14 amino acids. The germline CDR1 and CDR2 sequences are SGHNT and YYREEE (reference sequence). In nucleotides, the CDR3 is TGTGCCAGCAGCTGGGACAGGGCGGTAGATACGCAGTATTTT. Translating it yields CASSWDRAVDTQYF.

The sample holds many counts of this clonotype. This chain joins TRBV18 and TRBJ1-6, with D possibly being TRBD1 (6 bases). Germline-derived CDR1 and CDR2 are KGHSH and LQKENI. The CDR3 runs to 14 residues. V was clipped by 4 bases and J by 7 bases, with 11 bases between them. CDR3 in DNA: TGTGCCAGCTCACTGGACAGCAAAAATTCACCCCTCCACTTT. Its translation is CASSLDSKNSPLHF.

This clonotype appeared a few times. This chain links TRBV12-3 or TRBV12-4 with TRBJ2-3; the D is unclear. V gave up 5 bases and J gave up 3 bases, with 6 bases separating them. This CDR3 is 12 amino acids long. CDR3 bases: TGTGCCAGCAGTATCAGAACAGATACGCAGTATTTT. It is translated as CASSIRTDTQYF.

This clonotype was counted ten times or more. V and J are TRBV12-3 or TRBV12-4 and TRBJ2-6; D ambiguous. Trimming took 6 bases from V and 4 from J, leaving 10 bases between them. This CDR3 is built from 14 residues. Here the CDR3 DNA reads TGTGCCAGCAGCCTGGGTGGAGGGGCCAACGTCCTGACTTTC. This codes for CASSLGGGANVLTF.

The sample holds a few counts of this clonotype. The junction departs from the called germline gene at one end, perhaps through a read error. The V and J genes are TRBV4-1 and TRBJ2-5, with TRBD1 identical over 11 bases. Germline assignment: CDR1 MGHRA and CDR2 YSYEKL. The CDR3 covers 15 residues. CDR3 in DNA: TGCGCCAGCAGTCAAGGACAGGGGGCCTGGGAGACCCAGTACTTC. Residues: CASSQGQGAWETQYF.